The 20 T cell receptor beta chains given below trace back to one sample, sequenced in a study of blood T cell repertoires in COVID-19. Some clones are missing from TCRdb's copy, which holds only in-frame ones; the method was immunoSEQ multiplex PCR. The sample shows 200,000 to 250,000 clones, roughly 84% of them seen only once. Sequences were obtained from peripheral blood. Receptor source: a man between 35 and 55 years old with acute or convalescent COVID-19.

The J gene is TRBJ2-7, the V gene TRBV2; TRBD2 might be the D (5 bases). The V end lost 6 bases, the J end lost 0 bases, and 18 bases lay between the germline ends. Germline assignment: CDR1 SNHLY and CDR2 FYNNEI. This CDR3 is built from 16 residues. The CDR3 region has the DNA TGTGCCAGCAGATTTGGCGGGCTCCTCTCCTCCTACGAGCAGTACTTC. Its translation is CASRFGGLLSSYEQYF.

The chain recombines TRBV27 with TRBJ1-2; D may be TRBD1 (6 bases). Germline lookup yields CDR1 MNHEY and CDR2 SMNVEV (reference sequence). The CDR3 covers 14 residues. V was pared by 8 bases and J by 8 bases, with 21 bases between. The CDR3 DNA is TGTGCCAGCGCGCCCTACAGGGAGCTAGAAGGCTACACCTTC. Protein: CASAPYRELEGYTF.

The chain is built from TRBV7-9 and TRBJ2-1, with TRBD1 as a possible D gene (5 bases). Germline V gives CDR1 SEHNR, CDR2 FQNEAQ (reference sequence). The CDR3 length is 16 residues. V was cut by 2 bases and J by 2 bases, with 13 bases left in between. The DNA for the CDR3 is TGTGCCAGCAGCTTATCCGGACGGACAACCTACAATGAGCAGTTCTTC. Amino acid sequence: CASSLSGRTTYNEQFF.

The gene calls are TRBV29-1 and TRBJ2-7; 7 bases map to TRBD1. The CDR3 is 13 amino acids. Per germline, CDR1 SQVTM and CDR2 ANQGSEA. V lost 3 bases to trimming and J lost 6 bases; unmatched junction nucleotides: 8. The CDR3 DNA sequence: TGCAGCGTTGATAGGGGGCTATCGGGCGAGCAGTACTTC. Protein product: CSVDRGLSGEQYF.

The chain is built from TRBV19 and TRBJ1-4; weak D call: TRBD1 (6 bases). Trimming stripped 7 bases from V and 3 bases from J, with 15 bases between. CDR3 length: 15 residues. Germline loops: CDR1 LNHDA, CDR2 SQIVND (reference sequence). In DNA form, the CDR3 reads TGTGCCAGTAATCAGGGGCTTGGCGCTAATGAAAAACTGTTTTTT. It codes for CASNQGLGANEKLFF.

V gene TRBV18 combines with J gene TRBJ2-1, with D unclear. The V gene's germline CDR1 is KGHSH and CDR2 LQKENI. CDR3 length: 12 amino acids. Trimming took 6 bases from V and 5 from J, leaving 8 bases between them. Written as DNA, the CDR3 is TGTGCCAGCTCTCCTGCGAACAATGAGCAGTTCTTC. This encodes CASSPANNEQFF.

This chain joins TRBV5-1 and TRBJ2-7; 8 bases match TRBD2. CDR3 length: 15 residues. Trimming cost V 2 bases and J 1 base; bases outside gene matches: 5. CDR1 is SGHRS, CDR2 YFSETQ, per germline. The CDR3 sequence: CASSLTSGPSYEQYF. In DNA, the CDR3 is TGCGCCAGCAGCTTAACTAGCGGACCTTCCTACGAGCAGTACTTC.

This chain uses TRBV2 with TRBJ2-4; D is undetermined. The germline V gene encodes CDR1 SNHLY and CDR2 FYNNEI. V shed 3 bases and J shed 14 bases, with 20 bases lying between them. There are 14 residues in the CDR3. The CDR3 coding sequence is TGTGCCAGCAGTGATTCGGAGTTACTACCCTTAAAGTACTTC. Translated: CASSDSELLPLKYF.

The rearrangement joins TRBV5-1 to TRBJ2-3, with D possibly TRBD1 on 6 matching bases. Looked up from germline, CDR1 is SGHRS and CDR2 is YFSETQ. The V gene lost 0 bases and the J gene lost 1 base, with 6 bases spanning the gap. CDR3 length: 14 residues. The CDR3 bases are TGCGCCAGCAGCTTGGAGGGGGGCACAGATACGCAGTATTTT. Translating gives CASSLEGGTDTQYF.

This rearrangement joins TRBV10-3 to TRBJ1-1, with TRBD1 identical over 9 bases. The CDR3 spans 16 residues. Germline CDR1 ENHRY, CDR2 SYGVKD. After removal of 2 bases from V and 4 bases from J, the junction contained 8 bases not matched to a gene. The DNA of the CDR3 is TGTGCCATCAGTGAGGCGGGACAGGGTGCGGGCACTGAAGCTTTCTTT. It is translated as CAISEAGQGAGTEAFF.

The rearrangement links TRBV12-3 or TRBV12-4 to TRBJ2-1; 8 bases match TRBD2. With 5 bases clipped from V and 15 bases from J, the junction kept 6 bases outside the gene matches. This CDR3 region has 11 residues. CDR3 in DNA: TGTGCCAGCAGTCGGGGGGGATCCCGGTTCTTC. It yields the protein CASSRGGSRFF.

A note on this clone: The junction differs from germline at one of its ends, possibly a read error. This chain uses TRBV7-7 with TRBJ2-1; D is possibly TRBD1 (6 bases). The length of the CDR3 is 16 residues. CDR1 and CDR2 (germline): SSHAT, FNYEAQ (reference sequence). The CDR3 DNA reads as TGTGCTAGCAGCTTAGCGCCAGGCGTGCTACAGGGTGAGCAGTTCTTC. It translates to CASSLAPGVLQGEQFF.

V gene TRBV9 combines with J gene TRBJ1-3, with 9 bases aligning to TRBD1. Germline assignment: CDR1 SGDLS and CDR2 YYNGEE. J lost 5 bases, V lost 4 bases, and 7 bases had no gene match. The CDR3 runs 15 residues. The CDR3 is CASSRTGQGRNTIYF. The CDR3 coding sequence is TGTGCCAGCAGCCGAACTGGACAGGGGAGAAACACCATATATTTT.

This clone was recorded a few times. The chain links TRBV9 to TRBJ2-3; TRBD2 matches at 8 bases. The CDR3 is made up of 16 amino acids. The germline V gene has CDR1 SGDLS and CDR2 YYNGEE. After removal of 4 bases from V and 9 bases from J, the junction contained 16 bases not matched to a gene. This CDR3 reads CASSPIAGKGLGTQYF. CDR3 coding DNA: TGTGCCAGCAGCCCTATAGCGGGGAAGGGTTTAGGAACGCAGTATTTT.

The rearrangement joins TRBV7-8 to TRBJ1-5; D gene unclear. Trimming left V 5 bases short and J 5 bases short, with 10 bases between. The germline CDR1 and CDR2 sequences are SGHVS and FQNEAQ. CDR3 size: 13 residues. The CDR3 coding sequence is TGTGCCAGCAGCCCTACCGAAGATCAGCCCCAGCATTTT. Translated, it gives CASSPTEDQPQHF.

The chain is built from TRBV2 and TRBJ1-5; 8 bases fit TRBD1. V shed 5 bases, J shed 4 bases, and the junction held 4 bases outside the gene matches. This CDR3 spans 14 amino acids. Germline V gene data show CDR1 as SNHLY and CDR2 as FYNNEI. CDR3 DNA: TGTGCCAGCAGTAAGGGACAGGAAAATCAGCCCCAGCATTTT. This encodes CASSKGQENQPQHF.

The chain couples TRBV2 to TRBJ1-2; D perhaps matches TRBD1 (6 bases). Germline values: CDR1 SNHLY, CDR2 FYNNEI. Trimming removed 2 bases from V and 7 bases from J, with 14 bases in between. CDR3 length: 14 amino acids. The CDR3 bases are TGTGCCAGCAGTGAAAGTCAGGGGAGAGCTGGCTACACCTTC. The encoded protein is CASSESQGRAGYTF.

In this sample, this clone turned up once. The CDR3: CASSHTNTEAFF. CDR3 coding DNA: TGCGCCAGCAGCCATACAAACACTGAAGCTTTCTTT. This sequence joins TRBV5-1 and TRBJ1-1; D not certain. V lost 4 bases to trimming and J lost 2 bases, with 6 bases between them. Looked up from germline, CDR1 is SGHRS and CDR2 is YFSETQ. CDR3 length: 12 amino acids.

The V call is TRBV6-5, the J call TRBJ2-6; 7 nucleotides match TRBD1. V shed 8 bases, J shed 2 bases, and the junction held 6 bases outside the gene matches. Germline V gives CDR1 MNHEY, CDR2 SVGAGI. The CDR3 is made up of 15 amino acids. The CDR3 DNA reads TGTGCCAGCGCTCCCCAGGGGGCTGGGGCCAACGTCCTGACTTTC. This gives the protein CASAPQGAGANVLTF.

CDR3 bases: TGTGCCAGCAGCGCCACGGGGGGGATCATGAACACTGAAGCTTTCTTT. This encodes CASSATGGIMNTEAFF. This chain uses TRBV9 with TRBJ1-1; weak D call: TRBD1 (5 bases). There are 16 residues in the CDR3. V was pared by 3 bases and J by 0 bases, with 15 bases between. Germline V gene sequence: CDR1 SGDLS, CDR2 YYNGEE.